This is a list of T cell receptor beta chains from one sample in a study of blood T cell repertoires in COVID-19. Produced via immunoSEQ multiplex PCR; TCRdb's table is partial and in-frame only. The repertoire includes about 400,000 clones, around 87% of them detected once, and about a tenth sits in the top ten. The sample was PBMCs or T cells enriched from blood (not recorded which). These TCRs come from a woman aged 50 to 60 who had recovered from COVID-19. The CDR3 runs from the conserved cysteine through the conserved F or W. A D gene is named only where the DNA matches it firmly. Some rows have no size entry. The others give once, few or many, or a class for an expanded clone.

j_gene: TRBJ1-3; d_gene: .; v_gene: TRBV6-1; abundance: .; CDR3aa: CASSEVQGGNTIYF; CDR3nt: TGTGCCAGCAGTGAAGTCCAGGGTGGGAACACCATATATTTT
j_gene: TRBJ1-3; d_gene: .; v_gene: TRBV10-3; abundance: .; CDR3aa: CAISSQFSGNTIYF; CDR3nt: TGTGCCATCAGTTCTCAGTTCTCTGGAAACACCATATATTTT
j_gene: TRBJ1-2; d_gene: .; v_gene: TRBV4-1; abundance: .; CDR3aa: CASSQIISGDWDGYTF; CDR3nt: TGCGCCAGCAGCCAAATTATTTCGGGGGATTGGGATGGCTACACCTTC
j_gene: TRBJ2-5; d_gene: TRBD1; v_gene: TRBV25-1; abundance: .; CDR3aa: CARVTGAATQYF; CDR3nt: TGTGCCAGGGTCACAGGGGCGGCGACCCAGTACTTC
j_gene: TRBJ2-1; d_gene: .; v_gene: TRBV24-1; abundance: .; CDR3aa: CATSDSLVSSNEQFF; CDR3nt: TGTGCCACCAGTGATAGTCTAGTATCGAGCAATGAGCAGTTCTTC
j_gene: TRBJ1-5; d_gene: TRBD1; v_gene: TRBV7-9; abundance: .; CDR3aa: CASSLTGNNQPQHF; CDR3nt: TGTGCCAGCAGCTTGACAGGGAACAATCAGCCCCAGCATTTT
j_gene: TRBJ2-2; d_gene: .; v_gene: TRBV7-9; abundance: .; CDR3aa: CASSFPREISSTNTGELFF; CDR3nt: TGTGCCAGCAGCTTCCCCCGGGAGATCTCCTCTACGAACACCGGGGAGCTGTTTTTT
j_gene: TRBJ2-5; d_gene: TRBD1; v_gene: TRBV13; abundance: .; CDR3aa: CASSSKGQEETQYF; CDR3nt: TGTGCCAGCAGCTCTAAAGGACAGGAAGAGACCCAGTACTTC
j_gene: TRBJ1-2; d_gene: .; v_gene: TRBV7-9; abundance: .; CDR3aa: CASTLDNYGYTF; CDR3nt: TGTGCCAGCACCCTAGACAACTATGGCTACACCTTC
j_gene: TRBJ2-1; d_gene: TRBD1; v_gene: TRBV5-1; abundance: .; CDR3aa: CASNVLGGGEQFF; CDR3nt: TGCGCCAGCAACGTTTTAGGGGGCGGTGAGCAGTTCTTC
j_gene: TRBJ2-7; d_gene: TRBD2; v_gene: TRBV6-5; abundance: .; CDR3aa: CASSWGGSSYEQYF; CDR3nt: TGTGCCAGCAGTTGGGGCGGGAGCTCCTACGAGCAGTACTTC
j_gene: TRBJ1-6; d_gene: TRBD1; v_gene: TRBV7-2; abundance: .; CDR3aa: CASSLRGQDLHF; CDR3nt: TGTGCCAGCAGCTTACGCGGACAGGACCTCCACTTT
j_gene: TRBJ1-5; d_gene: .; v_gene: TRBV4-2; abundance: few; CDR3aa: CASSQARQPDQPQHF; CDR3nt: TGTGCCAGCAGCCAGGCGAGACAGCCCGATCAGCCCCAGCATTTT
j_gene: TRBJ2-7; d_gene: .; v_gene: TRBV28; abundance: .; CDR3aa: CASREGLRTYEQYF; CDR3nt: TGTGCCAGCAGGGAGGGGCTTAGGACCTACGAGCAGTACTTC
j_gene: TRBJ2-7; d_gene: .; v_gene: TRBV5-5; abundance: .; CDR3aa: CASSSPYQTAHEQYF; CDR3nt: TGTGCCAGCAGCTCCCCCTACCAGACAGCTCACGAGCAGTACTTC
j_gene: TRBJ1-3; d_gene: .; v_gene: TRBV5-4; abundance: .; CDR3aa: CASSLDTAGNTIYF; CDR3nt: TGTGCCAGCAGCTTGGACACCGCTGGAAACACCATATATTTT
j_gene: TRBJ2-7; d_gene: .; v_gene: TRBV15; abundance: once; CDR3aa: CATSRDSGISGHVLPQYF; CDR3nt: TGTGCCACCAGCAGAGACTCGGGGATTTCGGGACACGTTTTACCGCAGTACTTC
j_gene: TRBJ1-2; d_gene: TRBD1; v_gene: TRBV5-1; abundance: .; CDR3aa: CASSSGTANYGYTF; CDR3nt: TGCGCCAGCAGCTCTGGGACAGCAAACTATGGCTACACCTTC
j_gene: TRBJ1-1; d_gene: .; v_gene: TRBV18; abundance: .; CDR3aa: CASSPWSGHDTEAFF; CDR3nt: TGTGCCAGCTCACCTTGGTCAGGTCATGACACTGAAGCTTTCTTT
j_gene: TRBJ2-1; d_gene: TRBD1; v_gene: TRBV6-4; abundance: .; CDR3aa: CASSVADRPPYNEQFF; CDR3nt: TGTGCCAGCAGTGTCGCGGACAGGCCCCCCTACAATGAGCAGTTCTTC
j_gene: TRBJ1-5; d_gene: TRBD1; v_gene: TRBV7-8; abundance: once; CDR3aa: CASSLGGGRASNQPQHF; CDR3nt: TGTGCCAGCAGCTTAGGAGGGGGCAGGGCGAGCAATCAGCCCCAGCATTTT
j_gene: TRBJ2-7; d_gene: TRBD2; v_gene: TRBV5-1; abundance: .; CDR3aa: CASSFDGTSSYEQYF; CDR3nt: TGCGCCAGCTCCTTTGATGGGACTAGCTCCTACGAGCAGTACTTC
j_gene: TRBJ1-1; d_gene: TRBD1; v_gene: TRBV29-1; abundance: once; CDR3aa: CSGAQGAVEAFF; CDR3nt: TGCAGCGGAGCACAGGGGGCGGTTGAAGCTTTCTTT
j_gene: TRBJ2-1; d_gene: TRBD1; v_gene: TRBV7-3; abundance: .; CDR3aa: CASSFAGTANNEQFF; CDR3nt: TGTGCCAGCAGCTTCGCCGGGACAGCCAACAATGAGCAGTTCTTC
j_gene: TRBJ1-1; d_gene: TRBD1; v_gene: TRBV7-8; abundance: .; CDR3aa: CASSYSRDRGFNTEAFF; CDR3nt: TGTGCCAGCAGCTATTCCCGGGACAGGGGTTTTAACACTGAAGCTTTCTTT
j_gene: TRBJ1-2; d_gene: .; v_gene: TRBV7-9; abundance: .; CDR3aa: CASSSGQTNYGYTF; CDR3nt: TGTGCCAGCAGCTCAGGACAGACTAACTATGGCTACACCTTC
j_gene: TRBJ2-2; d_gene: TRBD1; v_gene: TRBV18; abundance: .; CDR3aa: CASSQGARAGELFF; CDR3nt: TGTGCCAGCTCACAGGGGGCGCGCGCCGGGGAGCTGTTTTTT
j_gene: TRBJ2-1; d_gene: .; v_gene: TRBV6-2/TRBV6-3; abundance: .; CDR3aa: CASSPLANEQFF; CDR3nt: TGTGCCAGCAGCCCCCTAGCCAATGAGCAGTTCTTC
j_gene: TRBJ1-5; d_gene: .; v_gene: TRBV19; abundance: .; CDR3aa: CASSKFSGENQPQHF; CDR3nt: TGTGCCAGTAGTAAGTTCTCAGGGGAGAATCAGCCCCAGCATTTT
j_gene: TRBJ1-4; d_gene: TRBD1; v_gene: TRBV14; abundance: .; CDR3aa: CASSPFIQGANPGKLFF; CDR3nt: TGTGCCAGCAGCCCATTCATTCAGGGGGCGAACCCCGGAAAACTGTTTTTT
j_gene: TRBJ1-2; d_gene: .; v_gene: TRBV7-8; abundance: .; CDR3aa: CASSLVLEGTNYGYTF; CDR3nt: TGTGCCAGCAGCTTAGTCTTAGAGGGTACTAACTATGGCTACACCTTC
j_gene: TRBJ1-5; d_gene: .; v_gene: TRBV27; abundance: .; CDR3aa: CARAVPKPGAGVSNQPQHF; CDR3nt: TGTGCCAGAGCGGTCCCAAAACCTGGGGCAGGGGTCAGCAATCAGCCCCAGCATTTT
j_gene: TRBJ2-2; d_gene: TRBD1; v_gene: TRBV29-1; abundance: .; CDR3aa: CSVGLKDRVFPGELFF; CDR3nt: TGCAGCGTTGGGTTGAAGGACAGGGTTTTTCCCGGGGAGCTGTTTTTT
j_gene: TRBJ1-3; d_gene: .; v_gene: TRBV6-1; abundance: .; CDR3aa: CASSEGRAGGNTIYF; CDR3nt: TGTGCCAGCAGTGAGGGCAGGGCAGGTGGAAACACCATATATTTT
j_gene: TRBJ1-1; d_gene: .; v_gene: TRBV5-6; abundance: .; CDR3aa: CASSTRGGKGLNTEAFF; CDR3nt: TGTGCCAGCAGCACTCGCGGCGGGAAAGGCCTGAACACTGAAGCTTTCTTT
j_gene: TRBJ1-5; d_gene: .; v_gene: TRBV2; abundance: .; CDR3aa: CASSESGGWRQPQHF; CDR3nt: TGTGCCAGCAGTGAATCGGGGGGCTGGAGGCAGCCCCAGCATTTT
j_gene: TRBJ2-2; d_gene: TRBD2; v_gene: TRBV2; abundance: once; CDR3aa: CASRFASGGHTNTGELFF; CDR3nt: TGTGCCAGCAGGTTTGCTAGCGGGGGACACACGAACACCGGGGAGCTGTTTTTT
j_gene: TRBJ2-1; d_gene: TRBD2; v_gene: TRBV15; abundance: .; CDR3aa: CATSRDRLAGGTMGNEQFF; CDR3nt: TGTGCCACCAGCAGAGATCGACTAGCGGGTGGGACAATGGGTAATGAGCAGTTCTTC
j_gene: TRBJ1-5; d_gene: TRBD1; v_gene: TRBV7-2; abundance: .; CDR3aa: CASSFAGTGTNQPQHF; CDR3nt: TGTGCCAGCAGCTTTGCCGGGACAGGGACAAATCAGCCCCAGCATTTT
j_gene: TRBJ1-4; d_gene: .; v_gene: TRBV19; abundance: .; CDR3aa: CASSPTGHEKLFF; CDR3nt: TGTGCCAGTAGCCCTACAGGGCATGAAAAACTGTTTTTT
j_gene: TRBJ2-7; d_gene: .; v_gene: TRBV10-1; abundance: once; CDR3aa: CASSEYGRMKTYEQYF; CDR3nt: TGCGCCAGCAGTGAGTACGGCAGGATGAAAACCTACGAGCAGTACTTC
j_gene: TRBJ2-2; d_gene: .; v_gene: TRBV9; abundance: once; CDR3aa: CASSLDTNGGELFF; CDR3nt: TGTGCCAGCAGCTTAGACACTAACGGCGGGGAGCTGTTTTTT
j_gene: TRBJ1-2; d_gene: TRBD1; v_gene: TRBV19; abundance: .; CDR3aa: CATEAGQGVNYGYTF; CDR3nt: TGTGCCACCGAAGCAGGACAGGGTGTTAACTATGGCTACACCTTC
j_gene: TRBJ1-2; d_gene: TRBD1; v_gene: TRBV2; abundance: .; CDR3aa: CASSAWRTGGEYGYTF; CDR3nt: TGTGCCAGCAGTGCGTGGAGGACAGGTGGGGAATATGGCTACACCTTC
j_gene: TRBJ2-7; d_gene: TRBD1; v_gene: TRBV5-1; abundance: few; CDR3aa: CASRAGTGSSYEQYF; CDR3nt: TGCGCCAGCAGGGCCGGGACAGGGTCGTCCTACGAGCAGTACTTC
j_gene: TRBJ1-2; d_gene: TRBD1; v_gene: TRBV24-1; abundance: once; CDR3aa: CATSEAGQVHGYTF; CDR3nt: TGTGCCACCAGTGAAGCAGGACAGGTTCATGGCTACACCTTC
j_gene: TRBJ2-7; d_gene: TRBD1; v_gene: TRBV6-5; abundance: .; CDR3aa: CASSRDSISYEQYF; CDR3nt: TGTGCCAGCAGCCGGGACAGTATCTCCTACGAGCAGTACTTC
j_gene: TRBJ1-5; d_gene: TRBD1; v_gene: TRBV2; abundance: once; CDR3aa: CASSRTGGPNQPQHF; CDR3nt: TGTGCCAGCAGTCGGACAGGGGGCCCTAATCAGCCCCAGCATTTT
j_gene: TRBJ1-2; d_gene: TRBD1; v_gene: TRBV24-1; abundance: .; CDR3aa: CATSDGSRDRNYGYTF; CDR3nt: TGTGCCACCAGTGATGGGTCCCGGGACAGGAACTATGGCTACACCTTC